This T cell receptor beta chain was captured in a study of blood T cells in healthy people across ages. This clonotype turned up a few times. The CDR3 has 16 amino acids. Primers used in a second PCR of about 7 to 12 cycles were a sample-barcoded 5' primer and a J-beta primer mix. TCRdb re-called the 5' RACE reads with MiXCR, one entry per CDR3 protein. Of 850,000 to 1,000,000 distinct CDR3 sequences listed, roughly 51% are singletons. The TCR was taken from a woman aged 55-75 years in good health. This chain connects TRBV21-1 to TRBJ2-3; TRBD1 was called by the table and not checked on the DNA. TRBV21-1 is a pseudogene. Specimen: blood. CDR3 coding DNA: TGTGCCAGCAGCAAAGCGCTCGGGACGATCACAGATACGCAGTATTTT. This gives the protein CASSKALGTITDTQYF.